A single sample gave rise to the 31 T cell receptor beta chains below, sequenced in a study of breast tumors, draining lymph nodes, adjacent tissues. TCRdb fed the multiplex PCR reads into MiXCR, producing one record per CDR3 protein. The sample yields about 230,000 distinct CDR3 sequences, approximately 29% seen once. Samples came from axillary lymph nodes draining the breast cancer. The sample taken for sequencing was axillary lymph node tissue. These receptors all come from a female donor with breast cancer. Some clones in this sample may be carry-over from other donors' samples.

The chain employs TRBV24-1 and TRBJ2-3; maybe TRBD2 (5 bases). This CDR3 is 14 amino acids long. Germline CDR1 and CDR2: KGHDR and SFDVKD. Trimming removed 2 bases from V and 1 base from J, with 6 bases in between. The DNA of the CDR3 is TGTGCCACCAGTGATTCGCGGGGCACAGATACGCAGTATTTT. Protein: CATSDSRGTDTQYF.

The chain uses TRBV12-3 or TRBV12-4 and TRBJ1-4, with 8 bases matching TRBD1. Trimming cost V 3 bases and J 5 bases; bases outside gene matches: 8. This CDR3 region has 16 residues. This chain's CDR3 is CASSFSGTGLNEKLFF. The CDR3 nucleotides read TGTGCCAGCAGTTTTTCCGGGACAGGTCTGAATGAAAAACTGTTTTTT.

Remarks on this clonotype: The CDR3 ends on some other residue instead of the conserved phenylalanine or tryptophan, so this is likely a read error. The chain joins TRBV2 to TRBJ1-1; possibly TRBD1 for D (5 bases). Germline-derived CDR1 and CDR2 are SNHLY and FYNNEI. V gave up 6 bases and J gave up 4 bases, with 21 bases separating them. This CDR3 spans 16 amino acids. DNA of the CDR3: TGTGCCAGCAGCCCGGGACTCCTAAAGGGTATCACTGAAGCTTTCTTA. It specifies CASSPGLLKGITEAFL.

The chain links TRBV5-1 to TRBJ1-1; D gene unclear. There are 14 residues in the CDR3. Trimming removed 1 base at V and 6 bases at J, with 13 bases between. CDR1 and CDR2 from the germline V gene are SGHRS and YFSETQ. CDR3 amino acids: CASSLMAGSPEAFF. CDR3 DNA: TGCGCCAGCAGCTTGATGGCAGGTAGCCCTGAAGCTTTCTTT.

Worth noting for this clonotype: The final CDR3 position lacks the conserved phenylalanine or tryptophan, pointing to a likely read error. The chain carries TRBV4-1 and TRBJ2-7, with TRBD2 as a possible D gene (6 bases). This CDR3 region has 15 residues. Germline V lookup: CDR1 MGHRA, CDR2 YSYEKL. The ends were cut back, 0 bases at V and 4 bases at J, with 13 bases in the middle. DNA for the CDR3: TGCGCCAGCAGCCAAGAGGCTCTGGCGGGATACGAGCAGTACTAC. Its protein product is CASSQEALAGYEQYY.

This clonotype occurred many times. V usage is TRBV7-6 and J usage is TRBJ1-4; no firm D call. The V end lost 2 bases, the J end lost 5 bases, and 9 bases lay between the germline ends. CDR3 length: 14 amino acids. Germline CDR1 SGHVS, CDR2 FNYEAQ. The CDR3 protein is CASSLSYENEKLFF. In nucleotides, the CDR3 is TGTGCCAGCAGCTTATCGTACGAAAATGAAAAACTGTTTTTT.

The chain links TRBV24-1 to TRBJ1-4; 10 bases align to TRBD1. Unmatched junction bases numbered 3, after V lost 8 bases and J lost 7 bases. Germline V gene sequence: CDR1 KGHDR, CDR2 SFDVKD. The CDR3 loop spans 13 amino acids. This chain's CDR3 is CATNWDRGEKLFF. The CDR3 DNA is TGTGCCACCAACTGGGACAGGGGTGAAAAACTGTTTTTT.

Comment on this clonotype: Its ends do not fully match the called genes, so a read error is possible. This chain uses TRBV6-5 with TRBJ1-2; tentative D call: TRBD1 (5 bases). The CDR3 extends over 16 amino acids. In germline, CDR1 is MNHEY, CDR2 SVGAGI. Here the CDR3 reads CASSHSTDPQWDGYTF. The CDR3 DNA reads TGTGCCAGCAGTCACTCGACAGACCCTCAGTGGGATGGCTACACCTTC.

This clonotype has only one observation. The genes are TRBV27 and TRBJ2-5; either TRBD1 or TRBD2 may supply D (5 bases each). Trimming pared 8 bases from V and 1 base from J, leaving 11 bases between. CDR3 size: 13 residues. CDR1 and CDR2 (germline): MNHEY, SMNVEV (reference sequence). The CDR3 region has the DNA TGTGCCAGCCGTGAAGGGACCCAAGAGACCCAGTACTTC. It is translated as CASREGTQETQYF.

This clonotype occurred many times. This rearrangement joins TRBV6-6 to TRBJ2-1; 7 bases map to TRBD2. The CDR3 totals 14 residues. From germline, CDR1 is MNHNY and CDR2 SVGAGI (reference sequence). The trim removed 2 bases at V and 6 bases at J, leaving 4 bases unmatched. The CDR3 coding sequence is TGTGCCAGCAGTTACGAGGGAGGGATCAATGAGCAGTTCTTC. Translation: CASSYEGGINEQFF.

This clonotype was detected ten times or more. The chain has TRBV12-3 or TRBV12-4 and TRBJ1-5; TRBD1 matches at 10 bases. Trimming removed 6 bases from V and 2 bases from J; junction bases left unmatched: 4. CDR3 size: 15 residues. CDR3 sequence (DNA): TGTGCCAGCAGCAAGACAGGGGGCGGCAATCAGCCCCAGCATTTT. Translated: CASSKTGGGNQPQHF.

This sequence joins TRBV5-4 and TRBJ1-1; weak D call: TRBD1 (6 bases). The CDR3 totals 15 residues. CDR1 is SGHNT and CDR2 is YYREEE in the germline V gene (reference sequence). V gave up 5 bases and J gave up 1 base, with 15 bases separating them. The CDR3 is CASSSRRDKNTEAFF. In DNA form, the CDR3 reads TGTGCCAGCAGTTCCCGCCGGGACAAGAACACTGAAGCTTTCTTT. Full variable domain (outside the CDR3, taken from reference TRBV5-4 and TRBJ1-1): ETGVTQSPTHLIKTRGQQVTLRCSSQSGHNTVSWYQQALGQGPQFIFQYYREEENGRGNFPPRFSGLQFPNYSSELNVNALELDDSALYLCASSSRRDKNTEAFFGQGTRLTVV.

This chain uses TRBV28 with TRBJ2-2; no reliable D call. The CDR3 extends over 11 amino acids. The V and J ends lost 5 bases and 4 bases respectively, with 2 bases between them. The germline gives CDR1 MDHEN, CDR2 SYDVKM. The CDR3 nucleotides are TGTGCCAGCAGTGCCACCGGGGAGCTGTTTTTT. This gives the protein CASSATGELFF.

This clonotype was seen ten or more times. The junction does not match germline at one end; this may be a read error. V gene TRBV6-5 combines with J gene TRBJ2-7; perhaps D is TRBD1 or TRBD2 (5 bases each). This CDR3 has 14 residues. CDR1 is MNHEY and CDR2 is SVGAGI in the germline V gene. The DNA of the CDR3 is TGTGCCAGCAGTCACTCGGGACCATCTATGGAGCAGTACTTC. Its protein product is CASSHSGPSMEQYF.

This clonotype was recorded at least ten times. The J gene is TRBJ2-2, the V gene TRBV7-6; D is uncertain. Between the trimmed V and J ends, which lost 3 bases and 8 bases, there was a span of 22 bases. Germline CDR1 reads SGHVS; CDR2 reads FNYEAQ. This CDR3 contains 17 residues. The chain's CDR3 is CASSFPRSGPDQGELFF. For the CDR3, the DNA is TGTGCCAGCAGCTTCCCTCGGTCGGGCCCCGATCAGGGGGAGCTGTTTTTT.

V gene TRBV5-4 combines with J gene TRBJ1-1; D is possibly TRBD1 (6 bases). The CDR3 covers 16 residues. V gave up 0 bases and J gave up 0 bases, with 12 bases separating them. Looked up from germline, CDR1 is SGHNT and CDR2 is YYREEE (reference sequence). CDR3 protein: CASSLGGRGMNTEAFF. As DNA, the CDR3 is TGTGCCAGCAGCTTGGGGGGAAGGGGGATGAACACTGAAGCTTTCTTT.

A remark on this clonotype: At one end the junction does not follow the germline gene, possibly because of a read error. The chain joins TRBV20-1 to TRBJ1-1; tentative D call: TRBD1 (5 bases). This CDR3 region has 17 residues. Germline V lookup: CDR1 DFQATT, CDR2 SNEGSKA (reference sequence). This CDR3 reads CRARKPHRDRSNTEAFF. In nucleotides, the CDR3 is TGCAGAGCTAGGAAACCACACCGGGACCGGTCGAACACTGAAGCTTTCTTT.

A note on this clonotype: As the CDR3 is not closed by the conserved phenylalanine or tryptophan, this likely results from a read error. This rearrangement joins TRBV7-9 to TRBJ1-2, with no clear D. The length of the CDR3 is 14 residues. From germline, CDR1 is SEHNR and CDR2 FQNEAQ (reference sequence). V lost 2 bases and J 3 bases, leaving 10 bases between the germline ends. The CDR3 DNA follows: TGTGCCAGCAGCTTAACGGACGGCGACTATGGCTACACCTAC. Translated: CASSLTDGDYGYTY.

This clonotype was seen many times. This sequence joins TRBV18 and TRBJ2-2; D remains unclear. The CDR3 has 15 residues. Germline CDR1 and CDR2: KGHSH and LQKENI. V dropped 2 bases and J dropped 2 bases, with 9 bases sitting between them. The CDR3 spells CASSPGRVNTGELFF. The CDR3 region has the DNA TGTGCCAGCTCACCAGGCCGGGTAAACACCGGGGAGCTGTTTTTT.

This clonotype showed up many times. The rearrangement joins TRBV24-1 to TRBJ2-1; 8 nucleotides align to TRBD1. From germline, CDR1 is KGHDR and CDR2 SFDVKD. Unmatched junction bases numbered 4, after V lost 9 bases and J lost 1 base. The length of the CDR3 is 14 residues. The CDR3 sequence: CATSGGASYNEQFF. CDR3 nucleotides: TGTGCCACCTCAGGGGGCGCGTCCTACAATGAGCAGTTCTTC.

This clonotype was seen ten or more times. The gene calls are TRBV5-5 and TRBJ1-4, with D maybe TRBD1 (5 bases). Trimming left V 7 bases short and J 0 bases short, with 13 bases between. The CDR3 totals 15 residues. The germline CDR1 and CDR2 sequences are SGHKS and YYEKEE (reference sequence). CDR3 DNA sequence: TGTGCCAGCTCCAGACAGACGGCAACTAATGAAAAACTGTTTTTT. This translates into CASSRQTATNEKLFF.

The table lists this clonotype with a few counts. Mismatch with germline at one junction end may stem from a read error. This chain links TRBV15 with TRBJ2-5; no reliable D call. This CDR3 is 11 amino acids long. CDR1 and CDR2 (germline): LNHNV, YYDKDF (reference sequence). DNA for the CDR3: TGTGCCACCAGCTCCCTGGAGACCCAGTGCTTT. Translation gives CATSSLETQCF.

This clonotype was observed many times. CDR3 amino acids: CASSLSPGKMTQYF. The CDR3 bases are TGTGCCAGCAGCTTAAGCCCAGGGAAGATGACCCAGTACTTC. This sequence joins TRBV7-3 and TRBJ2-5; a weak D match, TRBD1 (5 bases). V was pared by 1 base and J by 7 bases, with 13 bases between. Germline V gene data show CDR1 as SGHTA and CDR2 as FQGTGA. This CDR3 is 14 amino acids long.

The chain combines TRBV20-1 with TRBJ2-5; D tentatively reads TRBD1 or TRBD2 (6 bases each). Germline loops: CDR1 DFQATT, CDR2 SNEGSKA (reference sequence). The CDR3 length is 16 residues. The V end lost 2 bases, the J end lost 1 base, and 17 bases lay between the germline ends. The CDR3 DNA reads TGCAGTGCTAGATTAGGGGGGTTGAGGATCCAAGAGACCCAGTACTTC. Amino acids: CSARLGGLRIQETQYF.

The chain has TRBV7-2 and TRBJ2-3, with unresolved D. With 5 bases removed from V and 5 bases from J, the gap between germline ends came to 8 bases. Per the germline V gene, CDR1 is SGHTA and CDR2 is FQGNSA. The CDR3 consists of 12 residues. CDR3 in amino acids: CASSTTRDTQYF. DNA for the CDR3: TGTGCCAGCAGCACGACCCGAGATACGCAGTATTTT.

This clonotype was recorded at least ten times. The gene calls are TRBV30 and TRBJ2-7, with 9 positions matching TRBD1. The CDR3 spans 13 residues. Germline loops: CDR1 GTSNPN, CDR2 SVGIG (reference sequence). V was clipped by 5 bases and J by 6 bases; unmatched bases: 8. The CDR3 reads CAWGRDRELEQYF. CDR3 bases: TGTGCCTGGGGCCGGGACAGGGAGCTCGAGCAGTACTTC. Filled out from reference TRBV30 and TRBJ2-7, the complete variable domain reads SQTIHQWPATLVQPVGSPLSLECTVEGTSNPNLYWYRQAAGRGLQLLFYSVGIGQISSEVPQNLSASRPQDRQFILSSKKLLLSDSGFYLCAWGRDRELEQYFGPGTRLTVT.

The rearrangement links TRBV2 to TRBJ2-1; 10 bases are shared with TRBD2. The CDR3 loop spans 16 amino acids. Germline V gene lookup returns CDR1 SNHLY and CDR2 FYNNEI. After removal of 5 bases from V and 7 bases from J, the junction contained 11 bases not matched to a gene. The CDR3 nucleotides are TGTGCCAGCAGTTCTCTTGGGAGTAGCGGGAGGAATGAGCAGTTCTTC. Its protein product is CASSSLGSSGRNEQFF.

This clonotype has just a few counts. The V call is TRBV19, the J call TRBJ2-1; D gene ambiguous. With 6 bases removed from V and 6 bases from J, the gap between germline ends came to 6 bases. The CDR3 is 11 amino acids. Germline V gene sequence: CDR1 LNHDA, CDR2 SQIVND (reference sequence). CDR3 loop: CASSHTNEQFF. The CDR3 DNA follows: TGTGCCAGTAGCCACACCAATGAGCAGTTCTTC.

On this clonotype itself: A read error may explain this, as a much larger clone is one base away. The V call is TRBV20-1, the J call TRBJ1-2; 12 nucleotides align to TRBD1. Germline loops: CDR1 DFQATT, CDR2 SNEGSKA (reference sequence). J was trimmed by 8 bases and V by 3 bases; bases with no gene match: 7. The length of the CDR3 is 14 residues. The CDR3 bases are TGCAGTGCTAGGGGGGACAGGGGGCGAGCGGGCTACACCTTC. Its translation: CSARGDRGRAGYTF.

This chain joins TRBV7-2 and TRBJ2-7; D unclear. In germline, CDR1 is SGHTA, CDR2 FQGNSA. The CDR3 has 15 residues. The ends were cut back, 5 bases at V and 3 bases at J, with 17 bases in the middle. The CDR3 region is CASSPADVPYYEQYF. The CDR3 DNA reads as TGTGCCAGCAGCCCTGCAGATGTCCCATACTACGAGCAGTACTTC.

The table lists this clonotype with many counts. The genes are TRBV7-8 and TRBJ1-6, with 7 bases identical to TRBD1. In germline, CDR1 is SGHVS, CDR2 FQNEAQ. The CDR3 is made up of 15 amino acids. V gave up 5 bases and J gave up 6 bases; unmatched junction bases: 7. CDR3 bases: TGTGCCAGCAGCCTAAGACAGGGTTCTAATTCACCCCTCCACTTT. It encodes CASSLRQGSNSPLHF.